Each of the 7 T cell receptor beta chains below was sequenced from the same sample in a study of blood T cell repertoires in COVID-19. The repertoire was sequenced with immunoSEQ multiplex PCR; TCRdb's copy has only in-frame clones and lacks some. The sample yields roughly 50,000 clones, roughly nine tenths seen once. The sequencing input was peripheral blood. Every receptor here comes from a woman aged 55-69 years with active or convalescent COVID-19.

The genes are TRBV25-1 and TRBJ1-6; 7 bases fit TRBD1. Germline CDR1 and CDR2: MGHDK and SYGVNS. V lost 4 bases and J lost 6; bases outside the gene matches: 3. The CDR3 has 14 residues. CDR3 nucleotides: TGTGCCAGCAGTGGGGACAGCGGTAATTCACCCCTCCACTTT. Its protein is CASSGDSGNSPLHF.

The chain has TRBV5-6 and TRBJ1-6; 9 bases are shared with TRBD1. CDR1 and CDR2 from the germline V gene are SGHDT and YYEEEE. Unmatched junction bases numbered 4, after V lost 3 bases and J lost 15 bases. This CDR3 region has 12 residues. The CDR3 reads CASSWTGEHLHF. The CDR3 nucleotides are TGTGCCAGCAGCTGGACAGGGGAGCACCTCCACTTT.

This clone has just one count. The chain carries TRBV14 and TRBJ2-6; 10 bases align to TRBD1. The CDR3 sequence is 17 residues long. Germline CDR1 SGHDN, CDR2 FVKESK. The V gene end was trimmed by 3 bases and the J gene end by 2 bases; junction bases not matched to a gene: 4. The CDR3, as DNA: TGTGCCAGCAGCCAGGGACAGGGGAAAACTGGGGCCAACGTCCTGACTTTC. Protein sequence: CASSQGQGKTGANVLTF. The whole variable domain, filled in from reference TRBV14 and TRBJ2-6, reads EAGVTQFPSHSVIEKGQTVTLRCDPISGHDNLYWYRRVMGKEIKFLLHFVKESKQDESGMPNNRFLAERTGGTYSTLKVQPAELEDSGVYFCASSQGQGKTGANVLTFGAGSRLTVL.

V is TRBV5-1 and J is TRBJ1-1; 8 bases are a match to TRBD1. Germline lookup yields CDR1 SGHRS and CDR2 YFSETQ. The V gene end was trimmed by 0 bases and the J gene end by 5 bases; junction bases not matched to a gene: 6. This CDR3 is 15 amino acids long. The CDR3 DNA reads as TGCGCCAGCAGCTTGGCCTCAGGACAGGGTACTGAAGCTTTCTTT. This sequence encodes CASSLASGQGTEAFF.

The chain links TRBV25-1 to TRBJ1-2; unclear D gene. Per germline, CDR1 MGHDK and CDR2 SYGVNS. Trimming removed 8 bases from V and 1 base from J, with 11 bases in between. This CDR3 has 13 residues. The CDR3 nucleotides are TGTGCCAGCCGGGAGGGTAATAACTATGGCTACACCTTC. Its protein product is CASREGNNYGYTF.

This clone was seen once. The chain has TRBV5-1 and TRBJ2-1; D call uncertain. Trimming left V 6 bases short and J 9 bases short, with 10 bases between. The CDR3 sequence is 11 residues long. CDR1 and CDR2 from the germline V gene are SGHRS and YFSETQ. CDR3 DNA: TGCGCCAGCACGTTTCTCGGTGAGCAGTTCTTC. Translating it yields CASTFLGEQFF.

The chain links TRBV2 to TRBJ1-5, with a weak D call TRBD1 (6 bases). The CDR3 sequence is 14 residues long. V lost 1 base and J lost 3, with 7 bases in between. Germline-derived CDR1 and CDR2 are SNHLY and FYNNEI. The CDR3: CASSEGQDNQPQHF. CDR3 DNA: TGTGCCAGCAGTGAAGGACAGGACAATCAGCCCCAGCATTTT.